One and the same sample provided the 28 T cell receptor beta chains below, sequenced in a study of graft-versus-host responses after intestinal transplantation. Sequencing used immunoSEQ multiplex PCR; TCRdb keeps in-frame clones, though not all of them. This table has around 9,000 clones, approximately 33% appearing once. Plating of around 200,000 CFSE-labeled responder cells was done together with around 200,000 irradiated, violet-dye-labeled stimulator cells. Sequencing used alloreactive CD8+ T cells from a mixed lymphocyte reaction culture, obtained before transplantation. Regarding subset: CFSE-low proliferating T cells sorted from roughly 6-day pre-transplant mixed lymphocyte reaction (GvH or HvG direction). The receptor set was obtained from a human patient who was an organ donor for intestinal transplantation.

This clone was found a few times. The J gene is TRBJ2-2, the V gene TRBV9; 9 bases align to TRBD2. The CDR3 covers 16 residues. Germline V CDR1 and CDR2: SGDLS, YYNGEE. J was trimmed by 5 bases and V by 3 bases; bases with no gene match: 8. The CDR3 coding sequence is TGTGCCAGCAGCGCCGTACTAGCGGGTGATACCGGGGAGCTGTTTTTT. This codes for CASSAVLAGDTGELFF.

V usage is TRBV4-1 and J usage is TRBJ2-7; no firm D call. V was pared by 3 bases and J by 0 bases, with 12 bases between. The CDR3 loop spans 15 amino acids. From germline, CDR1 is MGHRA and CDR2 YSYEKL. CDR3 amino acids: CASSQQASSSYEQYF. The CDR3 coding sequence is TGCGCCAGCAGCCAGCAAGCCTCTTCCTCCTACGAGCAGTACTTC.

The chain links TRBV27 to TRBJ2-7; 7 bases are a match to TRBD1. Germline CDR1 MNHEY, CDR2 SMNVEV (reference sequence). V was pared by 6 bases and J by 5 bases, with 4 bases of the junction left unmatched. The CDR3 is 12 residues long. CDR3: CASSTTGDEQYF. For the CDR3, the DNA is TGTGCCAGCAGCACCACAGGGGACGAGCAGTACTTC.

The chain uses TRBV6-1 and TRBJ1-5; no definite D call. Germline V CDR1 and CDR2: MNHNS, SASEGT. The CDR3 runs 11 residues. Between the trimmed V and J ends, which lost 5 bases and 9 bases, there was a span of 8 bases. CDR3: CASSPGRPQHF. The DNA of the CDR3 is TGTGCCAGCAGTCCCGGTAGGCCCCAGCATTTT.

The genes are TRBV9 and TRBJ2-1; 10 nucleotides line up with TRBD2. V shed 4 bases, J shed 3 bases, and the junction held 7 bases outside the gene matches. Looked up from germline, CDR1 is SGDLS and CDR2 is YYNGEE. This CDR3 region has 16 residues. The CDR3 region has the DNA TGTGCCAGCAGCTTAAGACTAGCGGGCTACTACAATGAGCAGTTCTTC. Amino acid sequence: CASSLRLAGYYNEQFF.

The chain is built from TRBV5-1 and TRBJ2-3; D is possibly TRBD2 (5 bases). Germline CDR1 is SGHRS and CDR2 is YFSETQ. This CDR3 is 16 amino acids long. V was pared by 5 bases and J by 6 bases, with 22 bases between. In DNA form, the CDR3 reads TGCGCCAGCAGTCGCGGGTGGGTACGGATTTGGGATACGCAGTATTTT. Protein: CASSRGWVRIWDTQYF.

This clone was seen more than once but under ten times. V and J are TRBV5-6 and TRBJ2-6, with D possibly matching TRBD1 (6 bases). Germline CDR1 SGHDT, CDR2 YYEEEE. CDR3 length: 19 residues. The ends were cut back, 2 bases at V and 0 bases at J, with 18 bases in the middle. CDR3 sequence reads: CASSFYYVGQRSGANVLTF. Here the CDR3 DNA reads TGTGCCAGCAGCTTTTATTATGTTGGACAGCGCTCTGGGGCCAACGTCCTGACTTTC.

The chain links TRBV11-2 to TRBJ1-4; TRBD1 matches 8 bases. Trimming cost V 5 bases and J 6 bases; bases outside gene matches: 8. CDR1 and CDR2 from the germline V gene are SGHAT and FQNNGV. The CDR3 is 15 residues long. DNA of the CDR3: TGTGCCAGCAGCCCGAGTCCGACAGGGGATGAAAAACTGTTTTTT. This codes for CASSPSPTGDEKLFF.

This clone is judged medium-sized. This chain joins TRBV7-9 and TRBJ2-1, with TRBD2 matching over 10 bases. The CDR3 length is 13 residues. The germline V gene has CDR1 SEHNR and CDR2 FQNEAQ (reference sequence). V trimming: 5 bases; J trimming: 10 bases; junction bases outside the gene matches: 5. In DNA, the CDR3 is TGTGCCAGCAGCGACGGGACTAGCGACGAGCAGTTCTTC. Translation: CASSDGTSDEQFF. Together with reference TRBV7-9 and TRBJ2-1, the CDR3 gives the full variable domain: DTGVSQNPRHKITKRGQNVTFRCDPISEHNRLYWYRQTLGQGPEFLTYFQNEAQLEKSRLLSDRFSAERPKGSFSTLEIQRTEQGDSAMYLCASSDGTSDEQFFGPGTRLTVL.

This clone was seen only a few times. One end of the junction does not line up with germline, which may come from a read error. CDR3 residues: CASSLPSGGELFF. As DNA, the CDR3 is TGTGCCAGCAGCTTGCCGTCCGGCGGGGAGCTGTTTTTT. The V gene is TRBV5-1, the J gene TRBJ2-2, with no clear D. Germline assignment: CDR1 SGHRS and CDR2 YFSETQ. The CDR3 extends over 13 amino acids.

V gene TRBV4-2 combines with J gene TRBJ2-4, with 8 bases lining up with TRBD1. The CDR3 is 15 amino acids. Germline assignment: CDR1 LGHNA and CDR2 YNFKEQ. J lost 3 bases, V lost 4 bases, and 5 bases had no gene match. The CDR3 DNA follows: TGTGCCAGCAGCCGAGTAGGGACAGGCAAAAACATTCAGTACTTC. It encodes CASSRVGTGKNIQYF.

By sample share, this clone is medium-sized. The chain has TRBV27 and TRBJ2-7, with TRBD2 matching 7 bases. V was clipped by 2 bases and J by 0 bases; unmatched bases: 1. The CDR3 runs to 14 residues. Germline V gene sequence: CDR1 MNHEY, CDR2 SMNVEV (reference sequence). CDR3 bases: TGTGCCAGCAGTTTAGCGGGAGTCTCCTACGAGCAGTACTTC. This translates into CASSLAGVSYEQYF.

The chain uses TRBV21-1 and TRBJ1-1; the table names TRBD1, a call not compared with the DNA. TRBV21-1 is designated a pseudogene. CDR3 size: 15 residues. CDR3 bases: TGTGCCAGCAGCTCGAGACAGGTGATATACACTGAAGCTTTCTTT. Residues: CASSSRQVIYTEAFF.

J is TRBJ2-3 and V is TRBV4-1; D possibly corresponds to TRBD1 (5 bases). V was shortened by 4 bases and J by 6 bases, with 11 bases between the two germline ends. Germline CDR1 is MGHRA and CDR2 is YSYEKL. The CDR3 spans 13 residues. The CDR3 DNA follows: TGCGCCAGCAGCCCGCCCAGGGCGGATACGCAGTATTTT. Its protein product is CASSPPRADTQYF.

The genes are TRBV7-9 and TRBJ2-4; D is unclear. The CDR3 covers 15 residues. V lost 4 bases and J 8 bases, leaving 18 bases between the germline ends. CDR1 and CDR2 (germline): SEHNR, FQNEAQ (reference sequence). CDR3 nucleotide sequence: TGTGCCAGCAGCTCCGCGGATAAGGATACGGACATTCAGTACTTC. Translation: CASSSADKDTDIQYF.

The V and J genes are TRBV27 and TRBJ2-7, with 9 bases lining up with TRBD1. The CDR3 spans 15 residues. In germline, CDR1 is MNHEY, CDR2 SMNVEV (reference sequence). The ends lost 6 bases at V and 3 bases at J; junction bases unmatched: 9. Written as DNA, the CDR3 is TGTGCCAGCAGCCTCACCGGGACAGGGATCTACGAGCAGTACTTC. Amino acid sequence: CASSLTGTGIYEQYF.

This rearrangement joins TRBV6-1 to TRBJ2-2; TRBD1 is a possible D gene (7 bases). The CDR3 runs to 18 residues. Trimming shortened V by 2 bases and J by 5 bases, and 21 bases separated the two germline ends. The germline CDR1 and CDR2 sequences are MNHNS and SASEGT. Written as DNA, the CDR3 is TGTGCCAGCAGTGAACGGGGGCCGGCAGGGGGTGAGACCGGGGAGCTGTTTTTT. Translated: CASSERGPAGGETGELFF.

In DNA, the CDR3 is TGTGCCAGCAGCTTATGGCCGGAGAGTTCCTACAATGAGCAGTTCTTC. It yields the protein CASSLWPESSYNEQFF. The chain uses TRBV7-3 and TRBJ2-1; D gene unclear. Germline assignment: CDR1 SGHTA and CDR2 FQGTGA. This CDR3 has 16 amino acids. V was trimmed by 2 bases and J by 1 base, leaving 12 bases between them.

This chain connects TRBV19 to TRBJ2-5; a possible D gene is TRBD2 (6 bases). This CDR3 contains 17 residues. V dropped 1 base and J dropped 6 bases, with 21 bases sitting between them. Germline values: CDR1 LNHDA, CDR2 SQIVND (reference sequence). The CDR3 loop is CASSIVPTSFGPKTQYF. CDR3 nucleotide sequence: TGTGCCAGTAGTATAGTCCCGACTAGTTTCGGTCCCAAGACCCAGTACTTC. The whole variable domain, remainder taken from reference TRBV19 and TRBJ2-5, is DGGITQSPKYLFRKEGQNVTLSCEQNLNHDAMYWYRQDPGQGLRLIYYSQIVNDFQKGDIAEGYSVSREKKESFPLTVTSAQKNPTAFYLCASSIVPTSFGPKTQYFGPGTRLLVL.

This clone is deemed medium-sized (0.01 to 0.1%). The chain links TRBV28 to TRBJ1-4; TRBD1 matches 9 bases. V trimming: 5 bases; J trimming: 8 bases; junction bases outside the gene matches: 6. CDR1 is MDHEN, CDR2 SYDVKM, per germline. CDR3 size: 14 residues. CDR3: CASSPTGGDEKLFF. The CDR3 nucleotides read TGTGCCAGCAGTCCCACAGGGGGCGACGAAAAACTGTTTTTT. Full variable domain (missing parts from reference TRBV28 and TRBJ1-4): DVKVTQSSRYLVKRTGEKVFLECVQDMDHENMFWYRQDPGLGLRLIYFSYDVKMKEKGDIPEGYSVSREKKERFSLILESASTNQTSMYLCASSPTGGDEKLFFGSGTQLSVL.

The chain employs TRBV5-4 and TRBJ2-5, with TRBD2 matching over 9 bases. This CDR3 has 16 amino acids. The germline gives CDR1 SGHNT, CDR2 YYREEE (reference sequence). The V segment lost 0 bases and the J segment 5 bases; nucleotides outside the gene matches: 8. In nucleotides, the CDR3 is TGTGCCAGCAGCTTGGCCGGCGGGAGGGTCGAGGAGACCCAGTACTTC. Its translation: CASSLAGGRVEETQYF.

By sample fraction, this clone is medium-sized. The rearrangement uses TRBV6-5 and TRBJ2-7; D gene uncertain. CDR3 length equals 14 residues. V was clipped by 0 bases and J by 2 bases, with 8 bases between them. Per the germline V gene, CDR1 is MNHEY and CDR2 is SVGAGI. The chain's CDR3 is CASSYSNGAYEQYF. CDR3 in DNA: TGTGCCAGCAGTTACTCGAACGGAGCCTACGAGCAGTACTTC.

This clone is deemed medium-sized. V gene TRBV19 combines with J gene TRBJ2-7, with TRBD1 matching over 9 bases. The germline V gene has CDR1 LNHDA and CDR2 SQIVND (reference sequence). The CDR3 consists of 14 residues. V gave up 8 bases and J gave up 3 bases; unmatched junction bases: 8. CDR3 bases: TGTGCCAGTTCTCCCGGGACAGGGAACTACGAGCAGTACTTC. Translated, it gives CASSPGTGNYEQYF.

This sequence joins TRBV27 and TRBJ2-7; 11 bases line up with TRBD1. J was trimmed by 6 bases and V by 3 bases; bases with no gene match: 10. The germline gives CDR1 MNHEY, CDR2 SMNVEV (reference sequence). The CDR3 has 16 residues. The CDR3 DNA sequence: TGTGCCAGCAGTTTCCTTCGCGGGACAGGGGGAGCCGAGCAGTACTTC. Encoded protein: CASSFLRGTGGAEQYF.

In the case of this clone: The same CDR3 is also encoded by other DNA sequences in this sample. The chain joins TRBV27 to TRBJ1-2; D is ambiguous. Per the germline V gene, CDR1 is MNHEY and CDR2 is SMNVEV (reference sequence). V gave up 2 bases and J gave up 4 bases, with 8 bases separating them. This CDR3 contains 13 residues. CDR3 loop: CASSLGQAYGYTF. Here the CDR3 DNA reads TGTGCCAGCAGTTTAGGGCAGGCCTATGGCTACACCTTC.

V and J are TRBV27 and TRBJ2-2; D uncertain. The germline V and J ends were trimmed by 4 bases and 3 bases, with 3 bases remaining between them. There are 12 residues in the CDR3. CDR1 and CDR2 from the germline V gene are MNHEY and SMNVEV (reference sequence). The DNA for the CDR3 is TGTGCCAGCAGTTCCGACACCGGGGAGCTGTTTTTT. Protein sequence: CASSSDTGELFF.

The chain links TRBV10-3 to TRBJ2-7, with 10 bases that match TRBD2. CDR1 and CDR2 (germline): ENHRY, SYGVKD. V shed 6 bases, J shed 1 base, and the junction held 3 bases outside the gene matches. This CDR3 contains 14 residues. CDR3 residues: CAIRASGSSYEQYF. The CDR3 bases are TGTGCCATCAGGGCTAGCGGGAGTTCCTACGAGCAGTACTTC.

This clone was counted a few times. This chain links TRBV6-1 with TRBJ1-2; TRBD1 agrees at 9 bases. CDR3 length: 15 residues. J lost 4 bases, V lost 3 bases, and 6 bases had no gene match. Germline V gene data show CDR1 as MNHNS and CDR2 as SASEGT. The CDR3 nucleotides are TGTGCCAGCAGTGAGGACAGGGGAAGCCCCTATGGCTACACCTTC. The encoded protein is CASSEDRGSPYGYTF.